The 13 T cell receptor beta chains below were found in one sample sequenced in a study of T cells after posttransplantation cyclophosphamide. Generated by immunoSEQ multiplex PCR, the TCRdb table keeps only in-frame clones and is missing some. The repertoire has tens of thousands of clones, roughly 70% of them found once; the top ten carry approximately 0.59%. The specimen was memory CD4+ T cells sorted from PBMCs. The receptors come from an older woman in good health, CMV-negative, and a related stem cell transplant donor.

The chain joins TRBV28 to TRBJ1-1; D is ambiguous. This CDR3 is built from 13 residues. Germline-derived CDR1 and CDR2 are MDHEN and SYDVKM. Trimming removed 4 bases at V and 1 base at J, with 7 bases between. CDR3 nucleotides: TGTGCCAGCAGTTCAGACACGAACACTGAAGCTTTCTTT. Its translation is CASSSDTNTEAFF.

The V and J genes are TRBV5-8 and TRBJ1-5; the match to TRBD1 covers 10 bases. V was pared by 4 bases and J by 2 bases, with 6 bases of the junction left unmatched. This CDR3 has 16 residues. Germline V CDR1 and CDR2: SGHTS, YDEGEE. The DNA for the CDR3 is TGTGCCAGCAGCCCTAGACAGGGGGCCGGCAATCAGCCCCAGCATTTT. Protein: CASSPRQGAGNQPQHF. The full variable domain, in which reference TRBV5-8 and TRBJ1-5 provide the parts outside the CDR3, is EAGVTQSPTHLIKTRGQQATLRCSPISGHTSVYWYQQALGLGLQFLLWYDEGEERNRGNFPPRFSGRQFPNYSSELNVNALELEDSALYLCASSPRQGAGNQPQHFGDGTRLSIL.

This clone was detected once. The J gene is TRBJ2-7, the V gene TRBV18, with 9 nucleotides matching TRBD2. Losses at the gene ends were 3 bases for V and 4 bases for J; bases not matched to a gene: 10. CDR1 KGHSH and CDR2 LQKENI come from the germline V gene. The CDR3 sequence is 16 residues long. CDR3 protein: CASSPRLASGTYEQYF. CDR3 DNA sequence: TGTGCCAGCTCACCTCGGTTAGCTAGCGGGACGTACGAGCAGTACTTC.

The rearrangement joins TRBV11-2 to TRBJ2-7; 7 bases align to TRBD1. The CDR3 covers 15 residues. The germline V gene has CDR1 SGHAT and CDR2 FQNNGV. Trimming cost V 1 base and J 5 bases; bases outside gene matches: 8. The CDR3 coding sequence is TGTGCCAGCAGCTTAGCCGCGACAGGGTACCACGAGCAGTACTTC. Protein: CASSLAATGYHEQYF.

V and J are TRBV6-5 and TRBJ2-1; 11 bases fit TRBD2. Trimming cost V 7 bases and J 3 bases; bases outside gene matches: 5. The CDR3 loop spans 15 amino acids. Germline lookup yields CDR1 MNHEY and CDR2 SVGAGI. The DNA for the CDR3 is TGTGCCAGCATCCCTAGCGGGGGGCGCTACAATGAGCAGTTCTTC. Translating gives CASIPSGGRYNEQFF.

The chain links TRBV7-2 to TRBJ1-1; maybe TRBD1 (6 bases). V lost 4 bases to trimming and J lost 0 bases, with 12 bases between them. From germline, CDR1 is SGHTA and CDR2 FQGNSA. The CDR3 contains 15 residues. The CDR3 reads CASSSRGALNTEAFF. The CDR3 DNA reads TGTGCCAGCAGCTCTCGGGGGGCGTTGAACACTGAAGCTTTCTTT.

The rearrangement links TRBV19 to TRBJ1-6, with D uncertain. From germline, CDR1 is LNHDA and CDR2 SQIVND (reference sequence). Trimming cost V 5 bases and J 0 bases, with 14 bases left between them. The CDR3 is 17 amino acids. The CDR3, as DNA: TGTGCCAGTAGTCCATGGACGGGGAGCTCCTATAATTCACCCCTCCACTTT. Encoded protein: CASSPWTGSSYNSPLHF. Variable domain in full (rest from reference TRBV19 and TRBJ1-6): DGGITQSPKYLFRKEGQNVTLSCEQNLNHDAMYWYRQDPGQGLRLIYYSQIVNDFQKGDIAEGYSVSREKKESFPLTVTSAQKNPTAFYLCASSPWTGSSYNSPLHFGNGTRLTVT.

The V call is TRBV27, the J call TRBJ2-2; 9 bases align to TRBD2. After removal of 6 bases from V and 6 bases from J, the junction contained 11 bases not matched to a gene. Germline loops: CDR1 MNHEY, CDR2 SMNVEV (reference sequence). This CDR3 comprises 16 residues. The CDR3 loop is CASSRILSGGPGELFF. DNA for the CDR3: TGTGCCAGCAGCCGAATACTTAGCGGGGGACCCGGGGAGCTGTTTTTT.

The chain carries TRBV19 and TRBJ2-7, with 7 bases identical to TRBD1. V lost 3 bases and J lost 3; bases outside the gene matches: 2. Per germline, CDR1 LNHDA and CDR2 SQIVND (reference sequence). This CDR3 has 13 amino acids. CDR3 sequence: CASSMGTVYEQYF. CDR3 nucleotide sequence: TGTGCCAGTAGTATGGGGACAGTCTACGAGCAGTACTTC.

This chain links TRBV4-3 with TRBJ2-5; TRBD2 might be the D (6 bases). From germline, CDR1 is LGHNA and CDR2 YSLEER. The CDR3 runs to 13 residues. V lost 4 bases, J lost 4 bases, and 10 bases lay in between. The CDR3 coding sequence is TGCGCCAGCAGCCGGGAGGACGGAGAGACCCAGTACTTC. It specifies CASSREDGETQYF.

The genes are TRBV4-3 and TRBJ1-2; 7 bases align to TRBD1. V shed 0 bases and J 6 bases; nucleotides not matched to a gene: 13. This CDR3 comprises 17 residues. The germline gives CDR1 LGHNA, CDR2 YSLEER. CDR3 DNA sequence: TGCGCCAGCAGCCAAGATCTCACCCAAACAGGGGTCAATGGCTACACCTTC. Amino acid sequence: CASSQDLTQTGVNGYTF.

In its sample, this clone was seen a few times. V and J are TRBV19 and TRBJ2-6, with TRBD1 matching over 7 bases. V shed 7 bases, J shed 2 bases, and the junction held 5 bases outside the gene matches. Germline V gene sequence: CDR1 LNHDA, CDR2 SQIVND (reference sequence). The CDR3 contains 15 residues. CDR3 in DNA: TGTGCCAGTATCGCTCAGGGGGCTGGGGCCAACGTCCTGACTTTC. Residues: CASIAQGAGANVLTF.

This clone was counted a few times. This chain links TRBV5-5 with TRBJ2-7, with TRBD1 matching over 7 bases. CDR3 size: 12 residues. Trimming at V came to 2 bases and at J to 9 bases, leaving 5 bases not matched to a gene. The germline V gene encodes CDR1 SGHKS and CDR2 YYEKEE (reference sequence). The CDR3 DNA sequence: TGTGCCAGCAGCTTTACAGGGGCAGTGCAGTACTTC. This translates into CASSFTGAVQYF. The full variable domain, with the rest looked up from reference TRBV5-5 and TRBJ2-7, is DAGVTQSPTHLIKTRGQQVTLRCSPISGHKSVSWYQQVLGQGPQFIFQYYEKEERGRGNFPDRFSARQFPNYSSELNVNALLLGDSALYLCASSFTGAVQYFGPGTRLTVT.